This is a list of T cell receptor beta chains from one sample in a study of blood T cell repertoires in COVID-19. Some clones are missing from TCRdb's copy, which holds only in-frame ones; the method was immunoSEQ multiplex PCR. The sample gives 75,000 to 90,000 clones, 75% to 85% of which show up once; more than 4% is in the top ten. The specimen sequenced was peripheral blood. The receptors shown here come from a woman in her seventies with acute or convalescent COVID-19. The CDR3 runs from the conserved cysteine through the conserved F or W. The D gene is left open where the match is weak. The size field is filled for only some rows; it gives once, few, many or a size class.

d_gene,j_gene,abundance,v_gene,len,CDR3nt,CDR3aa
.,TRBJ2-6,.,TRBV5-1,16,TGCGCCAGCAGCTTGGCGACAGCTGCTGGGGCCAACGTCCTGACTTTC,CASSLATAAGANVLTF
.,TRBJ1-6,.,TRBV6-2/TRBV6-3,15,TGTGCCAGCAGTTTTACAAGCTCCTATAATTCACCCCTCCACTTT,CASSFTSSYNSPLHF
TRBD1,TRBJ1-1,few,TRBV5-8,16,TGTGCCAGCAGCAGTTACAGGGGGACGATCAACACTGAAGCTTTCTTT,CASSSYRGTINTEAFF
TRBD1,TRBJ1-2,.,TRBV7-2,14,TGTGCCAGCAGCTTACAAGGGGACAGGGCCGGCTACACCTTC,CASSLQGDRAGYTF
.,TRBJ1-2,.,TRBV19,14,TGTGCCAGTAGTATGAATGGCAGGACAGAAGGCTACACCTTC,CASSMNGRTEGYTF
.,TRBJ1-3,.,TRBV5-4,13,TGTGCCAGCAGCAGGCAGGGGGGAAACACCATATATTTT,CASSRQGGNTIYF
.,TRBJ1-1,.,TRBV3-1/TRBV3-2,12,TGTGCCAGCAGCCAAGTGGGCGGGGAAACTTTCTTT,CASSQVGGETFF
.,TRBJ1-2,.,TRBV29-1,12,TGCAGCGTTGGGTCAGTGAATTATGGCTACACCTTC,CSVGSVNYGYTF
.,TRBJ1-1,.,TRBV16,14,TGTGCCAGCAGCCAATCGGCCGCGAGGTCTGAAGCTTTCTTT,CASSQSAARSEAFF
.,TRBJ1-1,.,TRBV9,13,TGTGCCAGCAGCCCCAGAGACAGACATGAAGCTTTCTTT,CASSPRDRHEAFF
TRBD1,TRBJ1-4,once,TRBV18,15,TGTGCCAGCTCCCCCACCGGGACAGGGGATGAAAAACTGTTTTTT,CASSPTGTGDEKLFF
TRBD2,TRBJ2-3,.,TRBV7-9,13,TGTGCCAGCAGCCCTACTAGCGACCTGACGCAGTATTTT,CASSPTSDLTQYF
TRBD1,TRBJ2-6,once,TRBV6-6,18,TGTGCCAGCAGTCCCCGGGACAGGCTCTTTCGTGGGGCCAACGTCCTGACTTTC,CASSPRDRLFRGANVLTF
TRBD1,TRBJ1-5,few,TRBV4-1,16,TGCGCCAGCAGCCAAGATTGGGGACAGGGCCATCAGCCCCAGCATTTT,CASSQDWGQGHQPQHF
.,TRBJ2-1,.,TRBV9,15,TGTGCCAGCAGCGTTATGGGGAGCTCCTACAATGAGCAGTTCTTC,CASSVMGSSYNEQFF
.,TRBJ1-1,.,TRBV18,13,TGTGCCAGCTCACAAAACGGGTACACTGAAGCTTTCTTT,CASSQNGYTEAFF
.,TRBJ1-2,.,TRBV7-3,14,TGTGCCAGCAGCTTAACGACAGCGCCCGGTGGCTACACCTTC,CASSLTTAPGGYTF
.,TRBJ1-2,.,TRBV5-6,11,TGTGCCAGCAGCTTGGGGCCTGGCTACACCTTC,CASSLGPGYTF
TRBD1,TRBJ1-4,once,TRBV6-6,17,TGTGCCAGCAGCCGACCGGGACAGGGGGCATCTAATGAAAAACTGTTTTTT,CASSRPGQGASNEKLFF
TRBD1,TRBJ1-2,.,TRBV7-2,14,TGTGCCAGCAGCTTAGCGGCAGGGGGCGATGGCTACACCTTC,CASSLAAGGDGYTF
.,TRBJ1-1,.,TRBV25-1,14,TGTGCCAGCAGTGATTTGGGCCTGAACACTGAAGCTTTCTTT,CASSDLGLNTEAFF
.,TRBJ2-1,.,TRBV10-3,12,TGTGCCATCGGGACATCCTACAATGAGCAGTTCTTC,CAIGTSYNEQFF
.,TRBJ1-1,.,TRBV11-3,15,TGTGCCAGCAGCTTCCTAGGTCGCATGAACACTGAAGCTTTCTTT,CASSFLGRMNTEAFF
TRBD1,TRBJ1-1,.,TRBV4-1,17,TGCGCCAGCAGCCTAAAAGGTGGGACAGGGGGCTCCACTGAAGCTTTCTTT,CASSLKGGTGGSTEAFF
.,TRBJ1-3,.,TRBV5-1,16,TGCGCCAGCAGCCCTCTGGGCAGCCTCTCTGGAAACACCATATATTTT,CASSPLGSLSGNTIYF
.,TRBJ1-2,.,TRBV20-1,14,TGCAGTGCTAGTAGGGCAGGGAAAAACTATGGCTACACCTTC,CSASRAGKNYGYTF
TRBD1,TRBJ2-3,.,TRBV19,16,TGTGCCAGTAGTAGAATTGACAGGGGTTTAACAGATACGCAGTATTTT,CASSRIDRGLTDTQYF
.,TRBJ2-2,.,TRBV6-2/TRBV6-3,13,TGTGCCAGCAGTTATAGGAGCACCGGGGAGCTGTTTTTT,CASSYRSTGELFF
.,TRBJ2-6,few,TRBV27,14,TGTGCCAGCAGTTTTCTCTCTGGGGCCAACGTCCTGACTTTC,CASSFLSGANVLTF
.,TRBJ2-3,once,TRBV9,16,TGTGCCAGCAGCGACAACAGGGAGGGGCCGACAGATACGCAGTATTTT,CASSDNREGPTDTQYF
.,TRBJ2-7,few,TRBV5-6,16,TGTGCCAGCAGCTCGGACCCTGGGGGGGCTACCTACGAGCAGTACTTC,CASSSDPGGATYEQYF
.,TRBJ1-2,.,TRBV28,13,TGTGCCAGCAGTTTCGGGGCAGGGGTGGGCTACACCTTC,CASSFGAGVGYTF
TRBD1,TRBJ1-2,.,TRBV6-5,16,TGTGCCAGCAGTTCCCCCGGGACAGGTAATCGGAATGGCTACACCTTC,CASSSPGTGNRNGYTF